This TCR beta chain was profiled in a study of cytomegalovirus exposure and HLA in healthy donors. Concerning this clone: Its specificity is unknown.

Study-level results: A later analysis associated some 16,000 TCR beta sequences with HLA alleles at a 0.05 false discovery rate.

PCR was performed using 60 Vbeta and 13 Jbeta primers. Assay used: immunoSEQ multiplex PCR; TCRdb lists only in-frame clones, some missing. Of 150,000 or so clones in the sample, more than 60% are singletons; the top ten hold about 11%. The V end was cut by 2 bases, the J end by 7 bases, with 14 bases between. CDR3 length equals 14 residues. Germline V gene sequence: CDR1 MNHEY, CDR2 SVGAGI. The sequence derives from a man between 18 and 29 years old in good health and CMV-seropositive. Specimen: PBMCs. The chain uses TRBV6-5 and TRBJ1-2, with D perhaps matching TRBD1 (5 bases). The CDR3 loop reads CASSYGRVRFGYTF. The DNA for the CDR3 is TGTGCCAGCAGTTACGGCAGGGTGAGGTTTGGCTACACCTTC.